These 23 T cell receptor beta chains were sequenced from one sample in a study of a mutant IDH1 vaccine in newly diagnosed glioma (dated by TCRdb to the early 2020s). The library was generated by the immunoSEQ multiplex PCR assay. The immuneACCESS repertoire file appears here via TCRdb, limited to in-frame rearrangements. These files lack a portion of the clones; in checked studies, under half of the deficit traces to unresolved V genes, and the cause of the others is not known. The sample yields about 33,000 clones; roughly 88% were counted once. Jointly, the top ten make up about 2.3% of the sample. The antigens for these receptors are not known. Explained via the paper, the time point label denotes: week 23, last vaccination. Every vaccine dose consisted of 300 ug of a 20-mer mutant IDH1 peptide in Montanide, administered subcutaneously together with topical imiquimod. The sample in question was PBMCs, obtained from a glioma patient whose treatment included an IDH1 peptide vaccine. The source is a middle-aged man with glioma.

The chain combines TRBV19 with TRBJ1-5; possibly TRBD1 for D (6 bases). The germline V gene has CDR1 LNHDA and CDR2 SQIVND (reference sequence). The CDR3 spans 17 residues. Trimming stripped 1 base from V and 2 bases from J, with 15 bases between. The CDR3 DNA reads as TGTGCCAGTAGTATAGGATTTAGTAGGGGGGGCAATCAGCCCCAGCATTTT. It yields the protein CASSIGFSRGGNQPQHF.

The chain is built from TRBV5-5 and TRBJ1-5; D gene ambiguous. The CDR3 is 13 amino acids. Per germline, CDR1 SGHKS and CDR2 YYEKEE (reference sequence). V was cut by 4 bases and J by 1 base, with 6 bases left in between. CDR3 in DNA: TGTGCCAGCAGCCGGTGGAGCAATCAGCCCCAGCATTTT. This translates into CASSRWSNQPQHF.

This clone was seen only a few times. V usage is TRBV5-1 and J usage is TRBJ2-1, with D unresolved. Between the trimmed V and J ends, which lost 6 bases and 0 bases, there was a span of 7 bases. The CDR3 sequence is 13 residues long. CDR1 and CDR2 from the germline V gene are SGHRS and YFSETQ. The chain's CDR3 is CASKRDSYNEQFF. The CDR3 DNA reads TGCGCCAGCAAGCGAGACTCCTACAATGAGCAGTTCTTC.

This clone was recorded once. This chain links TRBV5-1 with TRBJ2-5, with 7 bases identical to TRBD1. Germline trimming cut 2 bases from V and 5 bases from J; bases unmatched to any gene: 9. The CDR3 contains 15 residues. Germline V gene data show CDR1 as SGHRS and CDR2 as YFSETQ. The CDR3 nucleotides are TGCGCCAGCAGCTTCGATAACAGGGGCGTGGAGACCCAGTACTTC. Its translation: CASSFDNRGVETQYF.

The sample holds one count of this clone. The chain is built from TRBV10-3 and TRBJ1-1, with D possibly TRBD1 on 5 matching bases. This CDR3 is 13 amino acids long. The V gene lost 8 bases and the J gene lost 1 base, with 11 bases spanning the gap. Germline V CDR1 and CDR2: ENHRY, SYGVKD. The CDR3 DNA reads TGTGCCATCCGCCGGGGGGAGAACACTGAAGCTTTCTTT. This gives the protein CAIRRGENTEAFF.

V is TRBV18 and J is TRBJ1-4; perhaps TRBD1 as D (6 bases). In germline, CDR1 is KGHSH, CDR2 LQKENI. The CDR3 length is 15 residues. Deletions cut 3 bases from V and 3 bases from J, with 11 bases between. CDR3 sequence reads: CASSPGQNSNEKLFF. The DNA of the CDR3 is TGTGCCAGCTCACCCGGACAGAATTCTAATGAAAAACTGTTTTTT.

The V call is TRBV4-1, the J call TRBJ2-6; D gene ambiguous. CDR1 and CDR2 from the germline V gene are MGHRA and YSYEKL. V was shortened by 1 base and J by 4 bases, with 11 bases between the two germline ends. This CDR3 is built from 16 residues. The CDR3, as DNA: TGCGCCAGCAGCCAAGGGGCCGGATGGGGGGCCAACGTCCTGACTTTC. Amino acids: CASSQGAGWGANVLTF.

The chain uses TRBV2 and TRBJ2-1, with D perhaps matching TRBD1 (7 bases). V was clipped by 6 bases and J by 6 bases, with 21 bases between them. Germline-derived CDR1 and CDR2 are SNHLY and FYNNEI. The CDR3 totals 16 residues. DNA of the CDR3: TGTGCCAGCAGCGAAAAGACAGGGAGGTCCAGCAATGAGCAGTTCTTC. Protein product: CASSEKTGRSSNEQFF.

The chain combines TRBV28 with TRBJ2-7, with 7 bases aligning to TRBD1. Losses at the gene ends were 4 bases for V and 2 bases for J; bases not matched to a gene: 5. The CDR3 totals 14 residues. Germline values: CDR1 MDHEN, CDR2 SYDVKM. In DNA, the CDR3 is TGTGCCAGCAGTTCGGACAGGACTCCCTACGAGCAGTACTTC. Its protein is CASSSDRTPYEQYF.

This chain links TRBV18 with TRBJ2-7; 7 nucleotides line up with TRBD2. This CDR3 spans 16 amino acids. J gave up 0 bases and V 4 bases, and 9 bases lay outside the gene matches. Germline CDR1 is KGHSH and CDR2 is LQKENI. CDR3 in DNA: TGTGCCAGCTCACGACGTAGGCTAGCGGACTCCTACGAGCAGTACTTC. It specifies CASSRRRLADSYEQYF. Combining the CDR3 with reference TRBV18 and TRBJ2-7 gives the whole variable domain NAGVMQNPRHLVRRRGQEARLRCSPMKGHSHVYWYRQLPEEGLKFMVYLQKENIIDESGMPKERFSAEFPKEGPSILRIQQVVRGDSAAYFCASSRRRLADSYEQYFGPGTRLTVT.

The rearrangement links TRBV10-3 to TRBJ1-2; 7 bases match TRBD1. There are 12 residues in the CDR3. Per the germline V gene, CDR1 is ENHRY and CDR2 is SYGVKD. CDR3 in DNA: TGTACCACCAAAGGGGGCGAAAATGGCTACACCTTC. Its translation: CTTKGGENGYTF.

The genes are TRBV15 and TRBJ1-2, with a possible D match to TRBD1 (5 bases). Germline CDR1 reads LNHNV; CDR2 reads YYDKDF (reference sequence). The CDR3 consists of 14 residues. V lost 3 bases to trimming and J lost 4 bases, with 12 bases between them. The CDR3 nucleotides read TGTGCCACCAGCAGGGGGACGGGATTCTATGGCTACACCTTC. Amino acid sequence: CATSRGTGFYGYTF. Supplemented by reference TRBV15 and TRBJ1-2, the full variable domain reads DAMVIQNPRYQVTQFGKPVTLSCSQTLNHNVMYWYQQKSSQAPKLLFHYYDKDFNNEADTPDNFQSRRPNTSFCFLDIRSPGLGDTAMYLCATSRGTGFYGYTFGSGTRLTVV.

DNA for the CDR3: TGTGCCAGCTCACCTGAGACTAGCGGACGCACAGATACGCAGTATTTT. Translating gives CASSPETSGRTDTQYF. V is TRBV18 and J is TRBJ2-3; 9 bases match TRBD2. CDR1 KGHSH and CDR2 LQKENI come from the germline V gene. V shed 3 bases and J 1 base; nucleotides not matched to a gene: 5. This CDR3 has 16 residues.

V is TRBV7-9 and J is TRBJ2-3, with D unclear. V lost 5 bases, J lost 0 bases, and 15 bases lay in between. The length of the CDR3 is 16 residues. Germline V gene sequence: CDR1 SEHNR, CDR2 FQNEAQ (reference sequence). The CDR3 region has the DNA TGTGCCAGCAGCGGTAACCGGCCTCCTAGCACAGATACGCAGTATTTT. Amino acids: CASSGNRPPSTDTQYF.

The chain is built from TRBV7-6 and TRBJ2-3; 7 nucleotides align to TRBD1. Germline CDR1 is SGHVS and CDR2 is FNYEAQ. The J segment lost 2 bases and the V segment lost 0 bases, leaving 8 bases of the junction unmatched. The CDR3 has 17 residues. CDR3 sequence: CASSLALPTGYTDTQYF. The CDR3 bases are TGTGCCAGCAGCTTAGCCCTACCGACAGGGTACACAGATACGCAGTATTTT.

Here the CDR3 reads CASSTPGTPYGYTF. DNA for the CDR3: TGTGCCAGCAGCACCCCCGGGACGCCCTATGGCTACACCTTC. The chain couples TRBV28 to TRBJ1-2; tentative D call: TRBD1 (5 bases). V gave up 6 bases and J gave up 4 bases, with 15 bases separating them. There are 14 residues in the CDR3. Germline V gives CDR1 MDHEN, CDR2 SYDVKM.

J is TRBJ1-1 and V is TRBV28, with D possibly matching TRBD1 (5 bases). The CDR3 runs 15 residues. The V gene lost 5 bases and the J gene lost 4 bases, with 17 bases spanning the gap. The germline V gene has CDR1 MDHEN and CDR2 SYDVKM. The DNA for the CDR3 is TGTGCCAGCAGTCTCTCCGGGACGGCCGGCACTGAAGCTTTCTTT. Translating gives CASSLSGTAGTEAFF.

The chain has TRBV29-1 and TRBJ2-1, with TRBD1 matching 8 bases. With 6 bases clipped from V and 12 bases from J, the junction kept 16 bases outside the gene matches. The length of the CDR3 is 14 residues. The germline V gene encodes CDR1 SQVTM and CDR2 ANQGSEA. In DNA form, the CDR3 reads TGCAGCGTCACTTTAGGACAGGGACCGCCTGGGCAGTTCTTC. This encodes CSVTLGQGPPGQFF.

The chain has TRBV7-9 and TRBJ2-1; 13 nucleotides align to TRBD2. CDR1 is SEHNR, CDR2 FQNEAQ, per germline (reference sequence). Trimming cost V 8 bases and J 0 bases; bases outside gene matches: 7. The CDR3 has 17 residues. CDR3 protein: CASSGLAGLSSYNEQFF. CDR3 DNA sequence: TGTGCCAGCTCGGGACTAGCGGGGCTAAGCTCCTACAATGAGCAGTTCTTC.

V and J are TRBV25-1 and TRBJ2-7, with TRBD2 as a possible D gene (6 bases). Germline V lookup: CDR1 MGHDK, CDR2 SYGVNS. V was clipped by 5 bases and J by 3 bases, with 14 bases between them. This CDR3 has 14 amino acids. DNA for the CDR3: TGTGCCAGCAGTAATCCGGGAGAAATCTACGAGCAGTACTTC. This translates into CASSNPGEIYEQYF.

The genes are TRBV4-1 and TRBJ1-1, with TRBD1 matching 9 bases. V trimming: 4 bases; J trimming: 8 bases; junction bases outside the gene matches: 8. CDR3 length equals 14 residues. Germline V gives CDR1 MGHRA, CDR2 YSYEKL. DNA for the CDR3: TGCGCCAGCAGCCTACCTGGGACAGGGATGGAAGCTTTCTTT. Translated, it gives CASSLPGTGMEAFF.

This rearrangement joins TRBV7-9 to TRBJ2-5; the match to TRBD2 covers 8 bases. This CDR3 spans 15 amino acids. The J segment lost 1 base and the V segment lost 3 bases, leaving 4 bases of the junction unmatched. Germline-derived CDR1 and CDR2 are SEHNR and FQNEAQ (reference sequence). The CDR3 is CASSFGGAPQETQYF. The CDR3 nucleotides are TGTGCCAGCAGCTTCGGGGGGGCGCCCCAAGAGACCCAGTACTTC.

This rearrangement joins TRBV6-1 to TRBJ1-2; D might be TRBD1 (5 bases). Germline CDR1 reads MNHNS; CDR2 reads SASEGT. CDR3 length: 13 residues. V lost 8 bases, J lost 2 bases, and 12 bases lay in between. CDR3 coding DNA: TGTGCCAGCTCACCGGGACGGAACTATGGCTACACCTTC. It encodes CASSPGRNYGYTF.